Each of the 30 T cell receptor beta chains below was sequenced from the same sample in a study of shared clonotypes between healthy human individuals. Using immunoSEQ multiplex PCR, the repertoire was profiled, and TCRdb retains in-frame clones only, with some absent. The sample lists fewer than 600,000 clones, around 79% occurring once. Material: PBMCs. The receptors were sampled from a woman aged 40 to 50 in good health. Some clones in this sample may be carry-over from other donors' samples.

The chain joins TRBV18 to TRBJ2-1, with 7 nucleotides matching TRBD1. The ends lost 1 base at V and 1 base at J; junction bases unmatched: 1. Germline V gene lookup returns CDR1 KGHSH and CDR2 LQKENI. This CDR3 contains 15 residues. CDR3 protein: CASSPLTGSYNEQFF. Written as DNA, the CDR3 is TGTGCCAGCTCACCACTGACAGGGTCCTACAATGAGCAGTTCTTC.

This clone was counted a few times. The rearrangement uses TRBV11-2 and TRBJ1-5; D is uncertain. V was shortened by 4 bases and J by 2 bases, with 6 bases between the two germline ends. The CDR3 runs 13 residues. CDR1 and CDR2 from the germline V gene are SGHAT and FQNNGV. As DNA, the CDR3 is TGTGCCAGCAGCTATGGAGGCAATCAGCCCCAGCATTTT. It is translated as CASSYGGNQPQHF.

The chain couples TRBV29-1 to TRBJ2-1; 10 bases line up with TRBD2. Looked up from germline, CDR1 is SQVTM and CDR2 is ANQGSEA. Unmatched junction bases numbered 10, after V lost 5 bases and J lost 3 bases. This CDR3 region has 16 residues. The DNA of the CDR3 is TGCAGCGTTATACGAGCGGGAGGGCCAGTCTACAATGAGCAGTTCTTC. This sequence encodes CSVIRAGGPVYNEQFF.

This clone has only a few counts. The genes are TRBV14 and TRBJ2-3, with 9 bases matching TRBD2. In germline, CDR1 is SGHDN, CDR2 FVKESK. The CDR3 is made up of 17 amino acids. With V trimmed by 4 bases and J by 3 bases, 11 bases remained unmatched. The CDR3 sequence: CASSRAMTSGPTDTQYF. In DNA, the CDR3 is TGTGCCAGCAGCCGAGCGATGACTAGCGGTCCGACAGATACGCAGTATTTT.

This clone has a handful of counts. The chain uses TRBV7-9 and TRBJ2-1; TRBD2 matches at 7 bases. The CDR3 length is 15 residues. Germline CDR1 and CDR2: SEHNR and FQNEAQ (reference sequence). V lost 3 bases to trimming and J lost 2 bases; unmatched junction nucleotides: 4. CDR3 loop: CASSFGGSAYNEQFF. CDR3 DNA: TGTGCCAGCAGCTTTGGCGGGAGCGCCTACAATGAGCAGTTCTTC.

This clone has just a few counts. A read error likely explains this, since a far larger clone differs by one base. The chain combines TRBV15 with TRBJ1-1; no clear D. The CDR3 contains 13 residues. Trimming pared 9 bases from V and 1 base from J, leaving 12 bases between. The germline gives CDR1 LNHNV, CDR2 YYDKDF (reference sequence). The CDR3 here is CATSFTENTEAFF. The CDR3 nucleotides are TGTGCCACGTCTTTTACGGAGAACACTGAAGCTTTCTTT.

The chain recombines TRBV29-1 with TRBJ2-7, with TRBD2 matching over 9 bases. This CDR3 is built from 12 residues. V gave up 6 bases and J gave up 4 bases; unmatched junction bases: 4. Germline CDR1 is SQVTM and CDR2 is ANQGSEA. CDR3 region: CSVRAGGYEQYF. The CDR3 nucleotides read TGCAGCGTCCGGGCGGGAGGGTACGAGCAGTACTTC.

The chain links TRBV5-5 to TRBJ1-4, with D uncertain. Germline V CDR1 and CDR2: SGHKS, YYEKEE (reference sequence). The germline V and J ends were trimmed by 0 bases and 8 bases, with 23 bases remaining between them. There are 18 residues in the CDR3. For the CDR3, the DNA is TGTGCCAGCAGCTTGGGTACCCCGGCACGGTGGCGGAGGGAAAAACTGTTTTTT. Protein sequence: CASSLGTPARWRREKLFF.

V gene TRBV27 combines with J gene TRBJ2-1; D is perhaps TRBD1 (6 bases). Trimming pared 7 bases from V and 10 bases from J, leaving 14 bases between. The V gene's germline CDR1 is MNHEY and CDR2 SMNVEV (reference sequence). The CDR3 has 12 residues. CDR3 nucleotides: TGTGCCAGCACCTCAGGGGTCCGCGAGCAGTTCTTC. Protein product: CASTSGVREQFF.

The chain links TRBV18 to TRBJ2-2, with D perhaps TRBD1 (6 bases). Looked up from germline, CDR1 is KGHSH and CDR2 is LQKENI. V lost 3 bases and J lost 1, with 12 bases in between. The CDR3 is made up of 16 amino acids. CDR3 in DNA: TGTGCCAGCTCACCCACCAGACAGGAGAACACCGGGGAGCTGTTTTTT. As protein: CASSPTRQENTGELFF.

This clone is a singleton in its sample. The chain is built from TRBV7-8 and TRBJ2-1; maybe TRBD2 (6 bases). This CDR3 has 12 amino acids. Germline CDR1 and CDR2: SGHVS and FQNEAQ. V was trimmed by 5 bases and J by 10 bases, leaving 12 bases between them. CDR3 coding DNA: TGTGCCAGCAGCCCAAGCCGGGAGGAGCAGTTCTTC. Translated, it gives CASSPSREEQFF.

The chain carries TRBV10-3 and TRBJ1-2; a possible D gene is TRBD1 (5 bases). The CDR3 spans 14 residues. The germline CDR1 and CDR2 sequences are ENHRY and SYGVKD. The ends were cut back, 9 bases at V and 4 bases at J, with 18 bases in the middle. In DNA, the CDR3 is TGTGCCATAAACCGGGACTTCGAACTCTATGGCTACACCTTC. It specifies CAINRDFELYGYTF.

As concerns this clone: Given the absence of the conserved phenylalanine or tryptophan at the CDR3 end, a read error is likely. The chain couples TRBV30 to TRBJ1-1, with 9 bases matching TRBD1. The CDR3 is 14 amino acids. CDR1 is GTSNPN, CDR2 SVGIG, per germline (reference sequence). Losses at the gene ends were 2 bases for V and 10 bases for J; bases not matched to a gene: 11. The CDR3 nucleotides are TGTGCCTGGAGTATCGGACAGGGGTTTCGGGGAGCTTTCCTT. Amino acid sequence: CAWSIGQGFRGAFL.

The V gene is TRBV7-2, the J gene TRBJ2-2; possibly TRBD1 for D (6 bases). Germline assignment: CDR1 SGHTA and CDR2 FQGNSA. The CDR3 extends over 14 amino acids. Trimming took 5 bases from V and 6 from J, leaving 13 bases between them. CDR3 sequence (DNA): TGTGCCAGCAGCATATACAGGGACGCCGGGGAGCTGTTTTTT. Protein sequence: CASSIYRDAGELFF. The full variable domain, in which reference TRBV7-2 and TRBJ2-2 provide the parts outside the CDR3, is GAGVSQSPSNKVTEKGKDVELRCDPISGHTALYWYRQSLGQGLEFLIYFQGNSAPDKSGLPSDRFSAERTGGSVSTLTIQRTQQEDSAVYLCASSIYRDAGELFFGEGSRLTVL.

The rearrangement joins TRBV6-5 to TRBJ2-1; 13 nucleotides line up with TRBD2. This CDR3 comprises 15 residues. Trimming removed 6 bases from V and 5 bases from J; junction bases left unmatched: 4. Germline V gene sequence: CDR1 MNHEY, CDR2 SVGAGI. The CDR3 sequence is CASRSGLAGNNEQFF. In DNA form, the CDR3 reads TGTGCCAGCAGATCGGGACTAGCGGGGAACAATGAGCAGTTCTTC.

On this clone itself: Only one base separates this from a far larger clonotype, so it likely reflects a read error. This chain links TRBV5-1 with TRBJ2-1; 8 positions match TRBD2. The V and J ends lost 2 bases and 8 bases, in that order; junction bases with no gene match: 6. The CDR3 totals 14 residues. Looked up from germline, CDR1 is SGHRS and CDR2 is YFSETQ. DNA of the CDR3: TGCGCCAGCAGCTTTGTTGCGACTAGCGATGAGCAGTTCTTC. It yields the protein CASSFVATSDEQFF.

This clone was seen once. The CDR3 DNA is TGTGCCAGCAGCACCTCGGGACGGGCCGAGGGGGAGCAGTACTTC. Its translation is CASSTSGRAEGEQYF. The chain is built from TRBV7-6 and TRBJ2-7; tentatively, D is TRBD1 or TRBD2 (5 bases each). CDR3 length equals 15 residues. Germline loops: CDR1 SGHVS, CDR2 FNYEAQ. Trimming shortened V by 5 bases and J by 7 bases, and 21 bases separated the two germline ends.

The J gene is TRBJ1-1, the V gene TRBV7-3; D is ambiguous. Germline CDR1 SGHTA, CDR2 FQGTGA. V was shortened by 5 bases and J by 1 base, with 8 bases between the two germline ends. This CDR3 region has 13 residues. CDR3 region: CASSPHANTEAFF. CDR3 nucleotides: TGTGCCAGCAGCCCACACGCGAACACTGAAGCTTTCTTT.

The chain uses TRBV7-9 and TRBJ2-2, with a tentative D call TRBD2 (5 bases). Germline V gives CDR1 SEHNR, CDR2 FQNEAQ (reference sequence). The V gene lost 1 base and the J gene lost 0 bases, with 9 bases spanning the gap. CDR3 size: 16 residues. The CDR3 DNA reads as TGTGCCAGCAGCTTAGAAGTGGGAGCGAACACCGGGGAGCTGTTTTTT. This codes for CASSLEVGANTGELFF.

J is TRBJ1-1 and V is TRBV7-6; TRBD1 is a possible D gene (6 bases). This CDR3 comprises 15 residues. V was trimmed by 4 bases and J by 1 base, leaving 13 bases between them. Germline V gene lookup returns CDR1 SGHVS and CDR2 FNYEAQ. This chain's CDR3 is CASSSHRDPNTEAFF. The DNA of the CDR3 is TGTGCCAGCAGCTCTCACAGGGATCCGAACACTGAAGCTTTCTTT. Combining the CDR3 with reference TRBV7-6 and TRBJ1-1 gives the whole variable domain GAGVSQSPRYKVTKRGQDVALRCDPISGHVSLYWYRQALGQGPEFLTYFNYEAQQDKSGLPNDRFSAERPEGSISTLTIQRTEQRDSAMYRCASSSHRDPNTEAFFGQGTRLTVV.

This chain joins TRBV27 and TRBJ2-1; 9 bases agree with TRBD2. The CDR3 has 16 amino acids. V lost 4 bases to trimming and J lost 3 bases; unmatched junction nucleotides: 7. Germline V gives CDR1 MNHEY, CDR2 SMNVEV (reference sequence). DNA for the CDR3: TGTGCCAGCAGTTCCAAGACTAGCGGACACTACAATGAGCAGTTCTTC. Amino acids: CASSSKTSGHYNEQFF.

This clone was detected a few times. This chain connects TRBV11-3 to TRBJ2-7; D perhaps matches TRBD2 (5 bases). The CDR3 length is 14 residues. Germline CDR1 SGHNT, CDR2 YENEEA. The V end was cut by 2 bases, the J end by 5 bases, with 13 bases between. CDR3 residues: CASSLSGSTHEQYF. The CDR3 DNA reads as TGTGCCAGCAGCTTATCGGGGAGTACCCACGAGCAGTACTTC.

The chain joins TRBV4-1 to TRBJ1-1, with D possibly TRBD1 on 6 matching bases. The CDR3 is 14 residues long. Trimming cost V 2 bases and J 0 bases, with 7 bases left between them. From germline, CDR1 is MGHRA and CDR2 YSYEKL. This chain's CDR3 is CASSQYRVNTEAFF. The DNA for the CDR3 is TGCGCCAGCAGCCAATACAGGGTGAACACTGAAGCTTTCTTT.

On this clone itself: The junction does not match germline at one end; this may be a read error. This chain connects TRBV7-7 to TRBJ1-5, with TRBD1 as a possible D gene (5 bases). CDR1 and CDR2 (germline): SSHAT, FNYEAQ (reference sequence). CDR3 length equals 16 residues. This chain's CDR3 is CASSRPQGIGSQPQHF. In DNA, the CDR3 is TGTGCTAGCAGCCGTCCTCAGGGTATAGGGAGTCAGCCCCAGCATTTT.

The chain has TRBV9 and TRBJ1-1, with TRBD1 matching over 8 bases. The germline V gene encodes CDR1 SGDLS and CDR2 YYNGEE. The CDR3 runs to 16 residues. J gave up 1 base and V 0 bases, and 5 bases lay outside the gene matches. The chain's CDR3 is CASSVGTGGRNTEAFF. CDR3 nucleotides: TGTGCCAGCAGCGTAGGTACAGGGGGTCGGAACACTGAAGCTTTCTTT.

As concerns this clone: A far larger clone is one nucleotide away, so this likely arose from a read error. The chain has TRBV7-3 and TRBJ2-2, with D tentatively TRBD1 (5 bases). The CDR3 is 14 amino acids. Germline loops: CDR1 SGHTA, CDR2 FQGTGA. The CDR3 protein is CAGSLSGRSGELFF. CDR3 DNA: TGTGCCGGCAGCTTATCAGGGCGGTCCGGGGAGCTGTTTTTT.

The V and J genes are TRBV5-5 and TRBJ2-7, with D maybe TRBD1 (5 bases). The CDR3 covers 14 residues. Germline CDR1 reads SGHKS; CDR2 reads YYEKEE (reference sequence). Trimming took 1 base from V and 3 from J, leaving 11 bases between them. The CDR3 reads CASSLQGVFYEQYF. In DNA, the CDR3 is TGTGCCAGCAGCTTGCAAGGGGTTTTCTACGAGCAGTACTTC.

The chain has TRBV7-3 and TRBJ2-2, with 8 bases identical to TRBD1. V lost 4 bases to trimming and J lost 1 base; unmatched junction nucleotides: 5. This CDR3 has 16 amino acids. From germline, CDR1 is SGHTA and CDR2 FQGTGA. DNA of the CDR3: TGTGCCAGCAGCTCTTATGGGACAGGGAACACCGGGGAGCTGTTTTTT. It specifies CASSSYGTGNTGELFF.

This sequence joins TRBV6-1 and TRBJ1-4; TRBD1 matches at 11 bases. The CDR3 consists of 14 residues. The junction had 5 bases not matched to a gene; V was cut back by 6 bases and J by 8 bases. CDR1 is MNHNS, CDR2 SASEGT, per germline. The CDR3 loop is CASRVGQGVEKLFF. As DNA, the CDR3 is TGTGCCAGCAGGGTGGGACAGGGGGTGGAAAAACTGTTTTTT.

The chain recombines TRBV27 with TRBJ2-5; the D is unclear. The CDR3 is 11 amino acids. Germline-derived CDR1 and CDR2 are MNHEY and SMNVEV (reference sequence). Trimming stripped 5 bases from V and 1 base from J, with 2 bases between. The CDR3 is CASSPQETQYF. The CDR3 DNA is TGTGCCAGCAGTCCCCAAGAGACCCAGTACTTC.